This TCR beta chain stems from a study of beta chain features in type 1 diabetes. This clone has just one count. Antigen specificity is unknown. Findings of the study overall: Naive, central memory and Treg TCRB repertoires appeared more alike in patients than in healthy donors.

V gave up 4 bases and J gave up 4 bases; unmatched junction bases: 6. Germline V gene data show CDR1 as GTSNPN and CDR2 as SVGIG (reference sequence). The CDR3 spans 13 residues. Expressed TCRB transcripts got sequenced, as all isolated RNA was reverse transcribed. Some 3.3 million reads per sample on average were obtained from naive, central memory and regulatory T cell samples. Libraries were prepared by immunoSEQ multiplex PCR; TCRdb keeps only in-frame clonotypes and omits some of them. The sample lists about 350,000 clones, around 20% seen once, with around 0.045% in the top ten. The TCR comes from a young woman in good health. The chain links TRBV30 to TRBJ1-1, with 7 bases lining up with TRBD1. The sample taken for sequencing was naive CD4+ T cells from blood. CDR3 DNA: TGTGCCTGGAACATTCAGGGGGGCACTGAAGCTTTCTTT. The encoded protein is CAWNIQGGTEAFF.